Included here is one TCR beta chain sequence, with context. The repertoire was sequenced with immunoSEQ multiplex PCR; TCRdb's copy has only in-frame clones and lacks some. The data show tens of thousands of clones, around 92% seen once. The source of the sample is a study of control samples from healthy donors and cancer patients. Germline CDR1 GTSNPN, CDR2 SVGIG (reference sequence). The CDR3 is 15 amino acids. Trimming removed 3 bases from V and 7 bases from J; junction bases left unmatched: 11. The chain recombines TRBV30 with TRBJ2-7; the match to TRBD2 covers 11 bases. The receptor comes from a man aged 25 to 40 in good health. The sample comprised blood. The CDR3 DNA reads as TGTGCCTGGAGGGTACATTTAGCGGGGGGGGCAGAGCAGTACTTC. This sequence encodes CAWRVHLAGGAEQYF.